The source of this T cell receptor (beta chain) is a study of cytomegalovirus exposure and HLA in healthy donors. Study-level results: Presence/absence analyses assumed roughly uniform sequencing depth across donors, which may not hold.

Researchers ran the PCR with 60 Vbeta and 13 Jbeta primers. Profiled with immunoSEQ multiplex PCR; TCRdb holds only in-frame clones, not every one. This sample has approximately 130,000 clones, with about 85% found just once. Points on this clone: Its antigen remains unidentified. This sample includes further DNA sequences coding for the same CDR3.

The sequence was obtained from a boy aged 5-17 years in good health and CMV-seronegative. Material for sequencing was PBMCs.

In DNA, the CDR3 is TGTGCCAGCAGCTTAAGAGGCCTACAAGAGACCCAGTACTTC. It is translated as CASSLRGLQETQYF. This chain uses TRBV7-3 with TRBJ2-5; no definite D call. Germline CDR1 SGHTA, CDR2 FQGTGA. V was cut by 1 base and J by 2 bases, with 8 bases left in between. CDR3 size: 14 residues.